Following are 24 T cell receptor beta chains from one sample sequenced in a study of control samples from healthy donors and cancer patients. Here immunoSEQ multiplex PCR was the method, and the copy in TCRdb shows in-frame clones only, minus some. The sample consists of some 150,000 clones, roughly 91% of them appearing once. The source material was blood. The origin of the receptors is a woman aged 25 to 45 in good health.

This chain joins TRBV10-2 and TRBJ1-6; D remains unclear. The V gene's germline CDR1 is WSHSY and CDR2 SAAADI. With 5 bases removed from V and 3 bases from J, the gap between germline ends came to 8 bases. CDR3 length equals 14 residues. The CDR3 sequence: CASSSDNYNSPLHF. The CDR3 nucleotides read TGCGCCAGCAGTAGTGACAACTATAATTCACCCCTCCACTTT.

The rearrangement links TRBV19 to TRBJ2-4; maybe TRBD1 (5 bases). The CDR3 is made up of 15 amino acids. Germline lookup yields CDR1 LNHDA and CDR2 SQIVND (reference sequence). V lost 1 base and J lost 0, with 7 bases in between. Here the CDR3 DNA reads TGTGCCAGTAGTATAGGGGGCATAGCCAAAAACATTCAGTACTTC. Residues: CASSIGGIAKNIQYF.

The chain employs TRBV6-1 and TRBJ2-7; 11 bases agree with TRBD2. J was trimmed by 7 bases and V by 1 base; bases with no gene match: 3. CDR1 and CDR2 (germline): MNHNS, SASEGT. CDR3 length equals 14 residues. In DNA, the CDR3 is TGTGCCAGCAGTGAAGGACTAGCGGGGAGAGAGCAGTACTTC. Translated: CASSEGLAGREQYF.

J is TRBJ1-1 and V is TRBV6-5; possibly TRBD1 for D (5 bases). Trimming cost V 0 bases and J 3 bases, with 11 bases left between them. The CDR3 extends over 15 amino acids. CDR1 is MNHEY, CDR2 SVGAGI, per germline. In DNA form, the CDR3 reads TGTGCCAGCAGTTACTCGAATTGGGGGGACACTGAAGCTTTCTTT. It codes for CASSYSNWGDTEAFF.

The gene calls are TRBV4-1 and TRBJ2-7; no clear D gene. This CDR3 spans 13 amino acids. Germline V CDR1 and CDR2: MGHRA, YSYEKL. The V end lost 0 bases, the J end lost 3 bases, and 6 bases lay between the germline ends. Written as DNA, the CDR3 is TGCGCCAGCAGCCAAGACACCATCTACGAGCAGTACTTC. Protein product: CASSQDTIYEQYF.

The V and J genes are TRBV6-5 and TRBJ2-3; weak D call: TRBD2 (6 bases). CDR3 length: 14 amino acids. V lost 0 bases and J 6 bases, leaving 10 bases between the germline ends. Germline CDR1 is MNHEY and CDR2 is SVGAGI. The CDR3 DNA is TGTGCCAGCAGTTACTCCAGGGCGGGGGATACGCAGTATTTT. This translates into CASSYSRAGDTQYF.

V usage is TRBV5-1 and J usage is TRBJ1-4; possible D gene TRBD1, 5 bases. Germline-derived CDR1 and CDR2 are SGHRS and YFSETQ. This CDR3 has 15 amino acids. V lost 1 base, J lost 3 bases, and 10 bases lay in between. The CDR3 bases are TGCGCCAGCAGCTTGTACCCAGGGTCTAATGAAAAACTGTTTTTT. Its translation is CASSLYPGSNEKLFF.

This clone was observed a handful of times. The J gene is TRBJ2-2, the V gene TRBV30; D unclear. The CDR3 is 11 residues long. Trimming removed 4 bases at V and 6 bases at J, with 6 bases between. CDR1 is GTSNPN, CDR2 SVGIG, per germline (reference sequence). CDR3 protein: CAWTRSGELFF. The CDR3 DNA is TGTGCCTGGACCCGATCCGGGGAGCTGTTTTTT.

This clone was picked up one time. The CDR3 DNA sequence: TGTGCCAGCAGATCGAGCTCCTACAATGAGCAGTTCTTC. As protein: CASRSSSYNEQFF. V is TRBV25-1 and J is TRBJ2-1; the D is unclear. The CDR3 has 13 residues. V was pared by 6 bases and J by 0 bases, with 6 bases between. Germline CDR1 and CDR2: MGHDK and SYGVNS.

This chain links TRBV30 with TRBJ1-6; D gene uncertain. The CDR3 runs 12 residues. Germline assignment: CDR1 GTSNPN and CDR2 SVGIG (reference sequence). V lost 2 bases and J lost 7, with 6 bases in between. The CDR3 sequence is CAWSIKNSPLHF. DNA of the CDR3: TGTGCCTGGAGTATAAAGAATTCACCCCTCCACTTT.

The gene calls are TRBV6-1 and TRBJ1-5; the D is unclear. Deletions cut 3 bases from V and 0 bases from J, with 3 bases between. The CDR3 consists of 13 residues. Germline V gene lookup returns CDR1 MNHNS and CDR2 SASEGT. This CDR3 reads CASSDNSNQPQHF. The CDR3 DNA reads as TGTGCCAGCAGTGACAATAGCAATCAGCCCCAGCATTTT.

The CDR3, as DNA: TGTGCCATCAGTCCAGGGGGCACTGAAGCTTTCTTT. Protein sequence: CAISPGGTEAFF. The chain links TRBV10-3 to TRBJ1-1; 7 positions match TRBD1. The V segment lost 5 bases and the J segment 4 bases; nucleotides outside the gene matches: 1. The V gene's germline CDR1 is ENHRY and CDR2 SYGVKD. The CDR3 is made up of 12 amino acids.

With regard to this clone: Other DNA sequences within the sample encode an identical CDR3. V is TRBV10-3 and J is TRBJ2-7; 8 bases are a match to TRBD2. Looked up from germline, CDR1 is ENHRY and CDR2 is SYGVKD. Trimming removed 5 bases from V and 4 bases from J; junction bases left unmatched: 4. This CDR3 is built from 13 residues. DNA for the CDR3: TGTGCCATCAGTACTAGCGGAGGTTACGAGCAGTACTTC. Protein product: CAISTSGGYEQYF.

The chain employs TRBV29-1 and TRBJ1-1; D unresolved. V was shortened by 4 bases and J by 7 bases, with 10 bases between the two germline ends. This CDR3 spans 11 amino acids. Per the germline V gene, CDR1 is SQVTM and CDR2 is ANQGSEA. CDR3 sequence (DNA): TGCAGCGTTGTGAAGGGCGTTGAAGCTTTCTTT. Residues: CSVVKGVEAFF. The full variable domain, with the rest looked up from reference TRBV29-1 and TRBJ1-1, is SAVISQKPSRDICQRGTSLTIQCQVDSQVTMMFWYRQQPGQSLTLIATANQGSEATYESGFVIDKFPISRPNLTFSTLTVSNMSPEDSSIYLCSVVKGVEAFFGQGTRLTVV.

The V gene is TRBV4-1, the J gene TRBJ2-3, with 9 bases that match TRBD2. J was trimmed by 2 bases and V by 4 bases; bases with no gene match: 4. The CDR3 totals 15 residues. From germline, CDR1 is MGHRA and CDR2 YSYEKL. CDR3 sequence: CASSPSGDSTDTQYF. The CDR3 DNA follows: TGCGCCAGCAGCCCTAGCGGGGACTCCACAGATACGCAGTATTTT.

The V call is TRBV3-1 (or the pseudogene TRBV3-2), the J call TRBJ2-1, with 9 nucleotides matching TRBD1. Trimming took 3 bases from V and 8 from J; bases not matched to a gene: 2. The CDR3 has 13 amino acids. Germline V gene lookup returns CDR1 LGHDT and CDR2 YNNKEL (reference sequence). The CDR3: CASSQDRGDEQFF. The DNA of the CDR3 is TGTGCCAGCAGCCAGGACAGGGGCGATGAGCAGTTCTTC.

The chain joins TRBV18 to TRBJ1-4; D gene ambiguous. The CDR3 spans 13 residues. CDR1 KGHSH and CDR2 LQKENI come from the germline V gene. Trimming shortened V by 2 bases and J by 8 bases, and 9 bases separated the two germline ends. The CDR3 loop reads CASSPGVAEKLFF. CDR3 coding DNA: TGTGCCAGCTCACCAGGGGTAGCGGAAAAACTGTTTTTT.

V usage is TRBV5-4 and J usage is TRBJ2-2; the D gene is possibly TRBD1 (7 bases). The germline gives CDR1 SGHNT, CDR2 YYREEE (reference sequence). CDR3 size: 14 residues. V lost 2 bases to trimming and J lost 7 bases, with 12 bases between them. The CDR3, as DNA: TGTGCCAGCAGCTTCAGGGGGGCGGTCGGGGAGCTGTTTTTT. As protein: CASSFRGAVGELFF.

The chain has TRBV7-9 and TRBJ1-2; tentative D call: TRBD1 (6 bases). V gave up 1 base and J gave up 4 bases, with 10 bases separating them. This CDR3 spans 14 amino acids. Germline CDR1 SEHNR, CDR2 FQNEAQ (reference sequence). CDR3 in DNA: TGTGCCAGCAGCTTAGAGGGGGGGTCCTATGGCTACACCTTC. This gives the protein CASSLEGGSYGYTF.

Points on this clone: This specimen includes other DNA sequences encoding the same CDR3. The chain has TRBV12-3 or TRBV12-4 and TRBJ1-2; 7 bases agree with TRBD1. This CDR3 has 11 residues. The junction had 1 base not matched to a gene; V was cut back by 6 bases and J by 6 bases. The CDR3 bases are TGTGCCAGCAGCACAGGGGATGGCTACACCTTC. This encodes CASSTGDGYTF.

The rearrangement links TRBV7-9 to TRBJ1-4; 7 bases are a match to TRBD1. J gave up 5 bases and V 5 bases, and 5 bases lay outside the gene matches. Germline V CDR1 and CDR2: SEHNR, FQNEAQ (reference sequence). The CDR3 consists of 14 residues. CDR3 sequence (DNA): TGTGCCAGCAGCGGGGGACAGCCCAATGAAAAACTGTTTTTT. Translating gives CASSGGQPNEKLFF.

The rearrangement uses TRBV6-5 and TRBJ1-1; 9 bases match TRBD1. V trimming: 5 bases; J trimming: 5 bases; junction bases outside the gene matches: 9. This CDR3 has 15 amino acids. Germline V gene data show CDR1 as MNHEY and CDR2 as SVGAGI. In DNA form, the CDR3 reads TGTGCCAGCAGTAAAATACAGGGGGCGCGGACTGAAGCTTTCTTT. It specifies CASSKIQGARTEAFF.

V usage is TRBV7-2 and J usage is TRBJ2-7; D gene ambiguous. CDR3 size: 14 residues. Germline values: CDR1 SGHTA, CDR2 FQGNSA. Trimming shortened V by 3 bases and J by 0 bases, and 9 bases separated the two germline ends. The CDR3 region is CASSFGWSSYEQYF. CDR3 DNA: TGTGCCAGCAGCTTCGGGTGGAGCTCCTACGAGCAGTACTTC.

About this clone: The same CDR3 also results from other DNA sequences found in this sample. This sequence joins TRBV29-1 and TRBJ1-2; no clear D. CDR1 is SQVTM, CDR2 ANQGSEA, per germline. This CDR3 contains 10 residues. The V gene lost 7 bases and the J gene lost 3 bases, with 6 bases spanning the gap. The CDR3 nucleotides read TGCAGCGCGCAGGACTATGGCTACACCTTC. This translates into CSAQDYGYTF.